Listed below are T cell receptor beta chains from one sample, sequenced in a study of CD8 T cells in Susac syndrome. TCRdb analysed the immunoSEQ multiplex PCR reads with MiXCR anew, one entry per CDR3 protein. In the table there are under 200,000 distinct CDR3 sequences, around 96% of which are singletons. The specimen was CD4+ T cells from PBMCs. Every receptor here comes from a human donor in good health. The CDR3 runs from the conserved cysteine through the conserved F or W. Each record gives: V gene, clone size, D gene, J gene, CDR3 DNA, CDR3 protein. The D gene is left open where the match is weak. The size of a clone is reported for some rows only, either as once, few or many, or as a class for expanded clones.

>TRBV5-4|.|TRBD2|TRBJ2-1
TGTGCCAGCAGCTTGGCGACTAGCGGAAACAATGAGCAGTTCTTC
CASSLATSGNNEQFF
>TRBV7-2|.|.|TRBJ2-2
TGTGCCAGCAGCCTAGGAAGGGGATTCGGGGAGCTGTTTTTT
CASSLGRGFGELFF
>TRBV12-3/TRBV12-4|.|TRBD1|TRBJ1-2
TGTGCCAGCAAGCCCGGGACAGGGTCTGTCTACACCTTC
CASKPGTGSVYTF
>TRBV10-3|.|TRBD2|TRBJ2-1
TGTGCCATCAGTGGTGGAGCGGGGGGGACAGATGAGCAGTTCTTC
CAISGGAGGTDEQFF
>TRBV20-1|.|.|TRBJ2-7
TGCAGTGCTAGAATGGTGGGAGGCTACGAGCAGTACTTC
CSARMVGGYEQYF
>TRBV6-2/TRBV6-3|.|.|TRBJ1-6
TGTGCCAGCCTGCCTCGTTACCATTCACCCCTCCACTTT
CASLPRYHSPLHF
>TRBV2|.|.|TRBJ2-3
TGTGCCTCCGGGCTTGTCCCCGATACGCAGTATTTT
CASGLVPDTQYF
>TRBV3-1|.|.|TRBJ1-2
TGTGCCAGCACCCACCGGGGGAGCTCTAACTATGGCTACACCTTC
CASTHRGSSNYGYTF
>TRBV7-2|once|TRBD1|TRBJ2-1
TGTGCCAGCAGCTCTGACAGGGGGCGAAATGAGCAGTTCTTC
CASSSDRGRNEQFF
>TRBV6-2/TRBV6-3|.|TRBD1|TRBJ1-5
TGTGCCAGCAGTTACCCATTGGACAGGGGATATCAGCCCCAGCATTTT
CASSYPLDRGYQPQHF
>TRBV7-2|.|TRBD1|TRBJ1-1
TGTGCCAGCACCCGAGGGGGACAGATAAACACTGAAGCTTTCTTT
CASTRGGQINTEAFF
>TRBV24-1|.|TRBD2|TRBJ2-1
TGTGCCACCAGTGCTAGAGAGACTAGCGGGGGTTACAATGAGCAGTTCTTC
CATSARETSGGYNEQFF
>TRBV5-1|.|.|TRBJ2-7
TGCGCCAGCAGCTTGGGTACGGCCGGGGTCGAGCAGTACTTC
CASSLGTAGVEQYF
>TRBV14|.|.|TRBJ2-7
TGTGCCAGCAGCCAAGAGATGGCGGGCGAGCAGTACTTC
CASSQEMAGEQYF
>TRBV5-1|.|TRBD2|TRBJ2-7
TGCGCCAGCAGCTTTACCGGGACTAGCAGTGAGCAGTACTTC
CASSFTGTSSEQYF
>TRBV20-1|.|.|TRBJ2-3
TGCAGTGCGGGGACAATTTCAGCAGCGCAGTATTTT
CSAGTISAAQYF
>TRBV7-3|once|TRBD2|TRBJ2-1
TGTGCCAGCAGCCCACCAGGACTAGCTGTTGAGCAGTTCTTC
CASSPPGLAVEQFF
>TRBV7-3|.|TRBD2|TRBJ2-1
TGTGCCAGCAGCTTAACGCTAGCGGGGGGTAATGAGCAGTTCTTC
CASSLTLAGGNEQFF
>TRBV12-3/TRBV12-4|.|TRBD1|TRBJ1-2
TGTGCCAGCAGTCCCCCGGGACAGTTGGGACCTTCCTTC
CASSPPGQLGPSF
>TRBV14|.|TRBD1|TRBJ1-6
TGTGCCAGCAGCCAGACGGGACAGGGGAGTTCACCCCTCCACTTT
CASSQTGQGSSPLHF
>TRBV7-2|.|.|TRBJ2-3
TGTGCCAGCCGTAAGCGCCTTGTCACAGATACGCAGTATTTT
CASRKRLVTDTQYF
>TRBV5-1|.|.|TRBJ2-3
TGCGCCAGCAGCTCAGGACTCGACTACACAGATACGCAGTATTTT
CASSSGLDYTDTQYF
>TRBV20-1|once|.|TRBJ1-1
TGCAGTGCTACTTCCGGGGGATCGAACACTGAAGCTTTCTTT
CSATSGGSNTEAFF
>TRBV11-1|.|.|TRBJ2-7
TGTGCCAGCAGCTTAGCCGACAGGAGGTACGAGCAGTACTTC
CASSLADRRYEQYF
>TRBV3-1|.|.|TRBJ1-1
TGTGCCAGCAGCCAGAGGGAGGTTGCTGAAGCTTTCTTT
CASSQREVAEAFF
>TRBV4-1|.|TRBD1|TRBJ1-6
TGCGCCAGCAGCCACTCCGGGACAGTCGATTCACCCCTCCACTTT
CASSHSGTVDSPLHF
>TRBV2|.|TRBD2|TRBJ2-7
TGTGCCAGCAGGACTAGCGGGGGGACCTACGAGCAGTACTTC
CASRTSGGTYEQYF
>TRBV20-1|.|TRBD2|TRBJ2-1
TGCAGTGCTAGACCGGCGGGGGTGGATGAGCAGTTCTTC
CSARPAGVDEQFF
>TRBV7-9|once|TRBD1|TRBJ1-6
TGTGCCAGCAGCCTGACGACGGGACAGGGGGCTTCACCCCTCCACTTT
CASSLTTGQGASPLHF